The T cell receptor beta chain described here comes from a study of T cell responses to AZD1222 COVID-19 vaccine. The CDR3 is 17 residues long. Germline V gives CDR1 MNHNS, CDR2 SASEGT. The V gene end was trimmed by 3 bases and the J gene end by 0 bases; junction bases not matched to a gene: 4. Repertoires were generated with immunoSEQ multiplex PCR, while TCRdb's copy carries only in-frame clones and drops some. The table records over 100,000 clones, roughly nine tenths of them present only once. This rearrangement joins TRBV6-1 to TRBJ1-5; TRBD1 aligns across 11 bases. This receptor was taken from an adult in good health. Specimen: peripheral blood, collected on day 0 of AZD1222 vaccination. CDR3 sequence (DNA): TGTGCCAGCAGTGACCGGGACAGGGGGGGTAGCAATCAGCCCCAGCATTTT. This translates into CASSDRDRGGSNQPQHF.